This record covers a single TCR beta chain. Additional DNA sequences in this sample encode the identical CDR3. Measured with immunoSEQ multiplex PCR; TCRdb has only the in-frame clones, and not every one. The repertoire has some 500,000 clones, about 96% of them found once; the top ten carry approximately 0.06%. These data come from a study of shared clonotypes between healthy human individuals. CDR1 is SEHNR and CDR2 is FQNEAQ in the germline V gene (reference sequence). V was clipped by 6 bases and J by 4 bases, with 6 bases between them. The CDR3 consists of 11 residues. Sequencing used naive CD4+ T cells sorted from blood. As to subset: CD45RA+ positively selected. The receptor's source is a woman aged 25 to 39 in good health. This chain connects TRBV7-9 to TRBJ1-1; D ambiguous. CDR3 region: CASRSGTEAFF. Here the CDR3 DNA reads TGTGCCAGCAGATCCGGCACTGAAGCTTTCTTT.